This T cell receptor beta chain was identified during a study of control samples from healthy donors and cancer patients. Assay used: immunoSEQ multiplex PCR; TCRdb lists only in-frame clones, some missing. The sample records more than 85,000 clones, around 85% being singletons. Per germline, CDR1 SGDLS and CDR2 YYNGEE. The CDR3 runs to 17 residues. V was clipped by 4 bases and J by 5 bases; unmatched bases: 10. In regard to this clone: Other DNA sequences of this sample code for an identical CDR3.

J is TRBJ2-2 and V is TRBV9, with 11 bases that match TRBD2. This sequence originates from a man in his 70s with lung cancer. The sample was PBMCs. The CDR3 nucleotides are TGTGCCAGCAGCACCGACTTAGCGGGGGGGCGGACCGGGGAGCTGTTTTTT. It encodes CASSTDLAGGRTGELFF.